Shown below are 8 T cell receptor beta chains from a single sample sequenced in a study of cytomegalovirus exposure and HLA in healthy donors. Generated by immunoSEQ multiplex PCR, the TCRdb table keeps only in-frame clones and is missing some. The sample has around 140,000 clones; approximately 94% are singletons. The sequenced material came from PBMCs. Source of these receptors: a man younger than 35 in good health and CMV-seropositive.

V usage is TRBV5-1 and J usage is TRBJ2-3; 14 bases map to TRBD2. Germline CDR1 is SGHRS and CDR2 is YFSETQ. The CDR3 sequence is 20 residues long. V shed 2 bases, J shed 2 bases, and the junction held 13 bases outside the gene matches. CDR3 nucleotides: TGCGCCAGCAGCTTTCGAGGCGGACTAGCGGGAGGCCTACACACAGATACGCAGTATTTT. It encodes CASSFRGGLAGGLHTDTQYF. Full variable domain (remainder filled in from reference TRBV5-1 and TRBJ2-3): KAGVTQTPRYLIKTRGQQVTLSCSPISGHRSVSWYQQTPGQGLQFLFEYFSETQRNKGNFPGRFSGRQFSNSRSEMNVSTLELGDSALYLCASSFRGGLAGGLHTDTQYFGPGTRLTVL.

The V gene is TRBV6-1, the J gene TRBJ2-2; the match to TRBD2 covers 13 bases. V lost 0 bases to trimming and J lost 7 bases; unmatched junction nucleotides: 2. The CDR3 consists of 16 residues. In germline, CDR1 is MNHNS, CDR2 SASEGT. DNA for the CDR3: TGTGCCAGCAGTGAAGCATGGACTAGCGGGAGCGGGGAGCTGTTTTTT. Protein: CASSEAWTSGSGELFF.

The chain combines TRBV11-3 with TRBJ2-1, with a weak D call TRBD2 (7 bases). CDR1 is SGHNT and CDR2 is YENEEA in the germline V gene. The CDR3 has 14 amino acids. The germline V and J ends were trimmed by 5 bases and 6 bases, with 14 bases remaining between them. The CDR3 reads CASSKGGGGNEQFF. The CDR3 DNA follows: TGTGCCAGCAGCAAGGGGGGGGGCGGCAATGAGCAGTTCTTC.

J is TRBJ2-7 and V is TRBV4-2, with D maybe TRBD2 (6 bases). This CDR3 region has 14 residues. V shed 0 bases and J shed 9 bases, with 15 bases lying between them. Germline CDR1 reads LGHNA; CDR2 reads YNFKEQ. CDR3 loop: CASSQDRDREWQYF. The CDR3 DNA reads TGTGCCAGCAGCCAAGATAGAGATCGGGAGTGGCAGTACTTC.

The V and J genes are TRBV7-9 and TRBJ2-3, with a tentative D call TRBD2 (6 bases). Trimming cost V 5 bases and J 4 bases, with 22 bases left between them. Per germline, CDR1 SEHNR and CDR2 FQNEAQ (reference sequence). The CDR3 contains 17 residues. The CDR3 sequence: CASSPIGGREIADTQYF. CDR3 bases: TGTGCCAGCAGCCCCATAGGCGGCCGGGAGATCGCAGATACGCAGTATTTT. Filled out from reference TRBV7-9 and TRBJ2-3, the complete variable domain reads DTGVSQNPRHKITKRGQNVTFRCDPISEHNRLYWYRQTLGQGPEFLTYFQNEAQLEKSRLLSDRFSAERPKGSFSTLEIQRTEQGDSAMYLCASSPIGGREIADTQYFGPGTRLTVL.

This sequence joins TRBV7-9 and TRBJ2-7, with 8 positions matching TRBD1. The CDR3 spans 16 residues. V was clipped by 5 bases and J by 5 bases; unmatched bases: 14. Looked up from germline, CDR1 is SEHNR and CDR2 is FQNEAQ (reference sequence). The CDR3 region is CASSPKRMDRADEQYF. CDR3 DNA sequence: TGTGCCAGCAGCCCCAAAAGGATGGACAGGGCGGACGAGCAGTACTTC.

The chain uses TRBV29-1 and TRBJ2-7; TRBD1 matches at 10 bases. Losses at the gene ends were 7 bases for V and 2 bases for J; bases not matched to a gene: 11. From germline, CDR1 is SQVTM and CDR2 ANQGSEA. This CDR3 region has 15 residues. The CDR3 nucleotides are TGCAGCGCTATCCCGGGGACAGGGGTCCCCTACGAGCAGTACTTC. As protein: CSAIPGTGVPYEQYF.

This chain connects TRBV4-1 to TRBJ2-1, with D unresolved. The V gene lost 1 base and the J gene lost 7 bases, with 5 bases spanning the gap. CDR1 is MGHRA, CDR2 YSYEKL, per germline. The CDR3 totals 12 residues. The CDR3 nucleotides are TGCGCCAGCAGCCAAGCCACAAATGAGCAGTTCTTC. It translates to CASSQATNEQFF.